This entry lists 9 T cell receptor beta chains sequenced from one sample in a study of cytomegalovirus exposure and HLA in healthy donors. The primer mix had 60 Vbeta and 13 Jbeta primers. Some clones are missing from TCRdb's copy, which holds only in-frame ones; the method was immunoSEQ multiplex PCR. The table shows about 96,000 clones, with about four fifths occurring only once. The sequenced material came from PBMCs. The receptors were gathered from a woman between 65 and 79 years old in good health and CMV-seropositive.

The rearrangement joins TRBV29-1 to TRBJ2-2; 10 bases align to TRBD1. Per germline, CDR1 SQVTM and CDR2 ANQGSEA. The trim removed 7 bases at V and 4 bases at J, leaving 6 bases unmatched. CDR3 length: 14 residues. The CDR3 sequence: CSGRDRGGTGELFF. Written as DNA, the CDR3 is TGCAGCGGAAGGGACAGGGGTGGCACCGGGGAGCTGTTTTTT.

This clone occurred a few times. The V call is TRBV18, the J call TRBJ1-2, with D maybe TRBD1 (5 bases). This CDR3 comprises 14 residues. The germline V gene encodes CDR1 KGHSH and CDR2 LQKENI. Trimming removed 2 bases from V and 2 bases from J, with 9 bases in between. The CDR3, as DNA: TGTGCCAGCTCACCAGGCGACAGAAACTATGGCTACACCTTC. Translation: CASSPGDRNYGYTF. Drawing the rest from reference TRBV18 and TRBJ1-2, the complete variable domain is NAGVMQNPRHLVRRRGQEARLRCSPMKGHSHVYWYRQLPEEGLKFMVYLQKENIIDESGMPKERFSAEFPKEGPSILRIQQVVRGDSAAYFCASSPGDRNYGYTFGSGTRLTVV.

In this sample, this clone turned up a few times. V usage is TRBV28 and J usage is TRBJ1-5; D is ambiguous. This CDR3 is built from 12 residues. Between the trimmed V and J ends, which lost 8 bases and 7 bases, there was a span of 12 bases. The V gene's germline CDR1 is MDHEN and CDR2 SYDVKM. The CDR3 sequence: CASGGFRQPQHF. The CDR3 DNA sequence: TGTGCCAGCGGTGGTTTTCGGCAGCCCCAGCATTTT.

The rearrangement links TRBV27 to TRBJ2-7; D may be TRBD1 (7 bases). This CDR3 is built from 14 residues. The germline V gene encodes CDR1 MNHEY and CDR2 SMNVEV (reference sequence). V dropped 3 bases and J dropped 5 bases, with 14 bases sitting between them. CDR3 bases: TGTGCCAGCAGTTTTCAACAGGGGAGGCACGAGCAGTACTTC. Translation gives CASSFQQGRHEQYF.

The chain employs TRBV6-5 and TRBJ1-2; D gene unclear. Looked up from germline, CDR1 is MNHEY and CDR2 is SVGAGI. The CDR3 contains 13 residues. V was trimmed by 5 bases and J by 4 bases, leaving 11 bases between them. The CDR3 nucleotides read TGTGCCAGCAGTCCAGCGGGTGGCTATGGCTACACCTTC. Its protein is CASSPAGGYGYTF.

This clone came up many times. The chain combines TRBV9 with TRBJ1-1, with D possibly being TRBD1 (6 bases). Germline V gene sequence: CDR1 SGDLS, CDR2 YYNGEE. The CDR3 loop spans 14 amino acids. The germline V and J ends were trimmed by 0 bases and 6 bases, with 12 bases remaining between them. The CDR3 spells CASSVGRGGPEAFF. CDR3 in DNA: TGTGCCAGCAGCGTAGGCAGGGGAGGGCCTGAAGCTTTCTTT. The full variable domain, completed using reference TRBV9 and TRBJ1-1, is DSGVTQTPKHLITATGQRVTLRCSPRSGDLSVYWYQQSLDQGLQFLIQYYNGEERAKGNILERFSAQQFPDLHSELNLSSLELGDSALYFCASSVGRGGPEAFFGQGTRLTVV.

The V gene is TRBV7-8, the J gene TRBJ2-5; TRBD2 might be the D (7 bases). The germline V and J ends were trimmed by 5 bases and 5 bases, with 18 bases remaining between them. The CDR3 spans 15 residues. The germline CDR1 and CDR2 sequences are SGHVS and FQNEAQ. The CDR3 here is CASSTHRGARETQYF. CDR3 bases: TGTGCCAGCAGCACCCACCGGGGGGCCCGGGAGACCCAGTACTTC.

The chain couples TRBV5-6 to TRBJ2-5; TRBD2 aligns across 8 bases. The CDR3 length is 14 residues. CDR1 and CDR2 from the germline V gene are SGHDT and YYEEEE. The V and J ends lost 5 bases and 7 bases, in that order; junction bases with no gene match: 10. The CDR3 sequence: CASRRRGGARTQYF. The CDR3 DNA sequence: TGTGCCAGCAGAAGACGGGGGGGGGCCAGGACCCAGTACTTC. The complete variable domain, with remaining parts taken from reference TRBV5-6 and TRBJ2-5, reads DAGVTQSPTHLIKTRGQQVTLRCSPKSGHDTVSWYQQALGQGPQFIFQYYEEEERQRGNFPDRFSGHQFPNYSSELNVNALLLGDSALYLCASRRRGGARTQYFGPGTRLLVL.

The chain is built from TRBV5-1 and TRBJ2-7; possibly TRBD2 for D (8 bases). CDR3 size: 16 residues. The V end lost 3 bases, the J end lost 7 bases, and 23 bases lay between the germline ends. Germline-derived CDR1 and CDR2 are SGHRS and YFSETQ. The CDR3 here is CASSSGTATGTREQYF. CDR3 DNA: TGCGCCAGCAGCTCGGGAACCGCGACAGGGACTAGAGAGCAGTACTTC.